Presented here are 9 T cell receptor beta chains from one specimen sequenced in a study of blood T cell repertoires in COVID-19. Assay: immunoSEQ multiplex PCR; the TCRdb copy retains only in-frame clones and omits some. The data show tens of thousands of clones, around 91% seen once. Source material: peripheral blood. The source of these receptors is a woman aged 60 to 75 with active COVID-19.

V is TRBV10-3 and J is TRBJ2-1, with TRBD1 matching 10 bases. The CDR3 length is 15 residues. Losses at the gene ends were 6 bases for V and 5 bases for J; bases not matched to a gene: 7. Germline V CDR1 and CDR2: ENHRY, SYGVKD. This CDR3 is CAISPGQGTNNEQFF. The CDR3 DNA follows: TGTGCCATCAGCCCGGGACAGGGGACAAACAATGAGCAGTTCTTC.

The table lists this clone with a count of one. The CDR3 nucleotides read TGTGCCAGCAGCTTAGCCTTGAGAGGTATCGGTTATGGCTACACCTTC. Translated: CASSLALRGIGYGYTF. The rearrangement links TRBV7-6 to TRBJ1-2; no clear D gene. There are 16 residues in the CDR3. Trimming removed 0 bases at V and 5 bases at J, with 16 bases between. The germline V gene encodes CDR1 SGHVS and CDR2 FNYEAQ.

The V call is TRBV5-4, the J call TRBJ1-1; D may be TRBD1 (6 bases). The CDR3 consists of 14 residues. V was trimmed by 4 bases and J by 4 bases, leaving 14 bases between them. Germline V gene lookup returns CDR1 SGHNT and CDR2 YYREEE (reference sequence). CDR3 residues: CASSLQGTITEAFF. CDR3 coding DNA: TGTGCCAGCAGCCTTCAAGGGACAATCACTGAAGCTTTCTTT.

V usage is TRBV5-1 and J usage is TRBJ2-7; TRBD1 might be the D (6 bases). Germline CDR1 is SGHRS and CDR2 is YFSETQ. The CDR3 covers 13 residues. Trimming pared 4 bases from V and 3 bases from J, leaving 11 bases between. The DNA of the CDR3 is TGCGCCAGCAGCCGGCAGGGGATCTACGAGCAGTACTTC. Amino acids: CASSRQGIYEQYF.

The chain joins TRBV12-3 or TRBV12-4 to TRBJ2-1; D may be TRBD2 (7 bases). V was clipped by 10 bases and J by 13 bases, with 20 bases between them. This CDR3 spans 12 amino acids. In DNA form, the CDR3 reads TGTGCCACCTGCGGAGGGGGGGGCCCCCAGTTCTTC. Protein: CATCGGGGPQFF.

The chain combines TRBV30 with TRBJ2-7; tentatively, D is TRBD1 (6 bases). The CDR3 loop spans 12 amino acids. Germline lookup yields CDR1 GTSNPN and CDR2 SVGIG (reference sequence). The V end was cut by 4 bases, the J end by 6 bases, with 13 bases between. This CDR3 is CAWTRTGSEQYF. CDR3 nucleotide sequence: TGTGCCTGGACCCGAACAGGGTCCGAGCAGTACTTC. Using reference TRBV30 and TRBJ2-7 for the parts outside the CDR3, the full variable domain is SQTIHQWPATLVQPVGSPLSLECTVEGTSNPNLYWYRQAAGRGLQLLFYSVGIGQISSEVPQNLSASRPQDRQFILSSKKLLLSDSGFYLCAWTRTGSEQYFGPGTRLTVT.

V usage is TRBV6-5 and J usage is TRBJ1-1; 10 positions match TRBD1. With 6 bases clipped from V and 5 bases from J, the junction kept 3 bases outside the gene matches. From germline, CDR1 is MNHEY and CDR2 SVGAGI. This CDR3 contains 13 residues. This chain's CDR3 is CASRWTGGTEAFF. CDR3 coding DNA: TGTGCCAGCAGGTGGACAGGGGGGACTGAAGCTTTCTTT.

The V call is TRBV5-4, the J call TRBJ1-1; 7 bases agree with TRBD1. The CDR3 has 13 residues. V shed 4 bases and J 5 bases; nucleotides not matched to a gene: 5. Germline values: CDR1 SGHNT, CDR2 YYREEE (reference sequence). CDR3 loop: CASSTDRDTEAFF. The CDR3 DNA reads as TGTGCCAGCAGCACAGACAGGGATACTGAAGCTTTCTTT.

The chain combines TRBV30 with TRBJ1-2, with TRBD1 matching 7 bases. V dropped 2 bases and J dropped 8; count of bases not matched to a gene: 11. CDR3 length: 14 amino acids. CDR1 is GTSNPN, CDR2 SVGIG, per germline (reference sequence). CDR3 region: CAWSPQGGARGYTF. The CDR3 DNA reads as TGTGCCTGGAGTCCCCAAGGGGGCGCGAGGGGCTACACCTTC.